A single sample is the source of the 8 T cell receptor beta chains below, sequenced in a study of blood T cells in healthy people across ages. Using a J-beta primer mix together with a sample-barcoded 5' primer, a second PCR was run for roughly 6 to 12 cycles. TCRdb called the 5' RACE reads again in MiXCR, with one record for every CDR3 protein. The sample lists a few hundred thousand distinct CDR3 sequences, about a quarter occurring once. The same data also went into a second study, on T cells of mothers and their children.

Sequenced: blood. The origin of the receptors is a boy younger than 10 in good health.

The chain is built from TRBV7-9 and TRBJ1-6; possible D gene TRBD1, 6 bases. CDR1 and CDR2 from the germline V gene are SEHNR and FQNEAQ (reference sequence). V lost 10 bases and J 11 bases, leaving 21 bases between the germline ends. The length of the CDR3 is 14 residues. The CDR3 DNA sequence: TGTGCCACCCCTCCTTCAGGGGACGGGGCACCCCTCCACTTT. Translation gives CATPPSGDGAPLHF. Complete variable domain (other parts from reference TRBV7-9 and TRBJ1-6): DTGVSQNPRHKITKRGQNVTFRCDPISEHNRLYWYRQTLGQGPEFLTYFQNEAQLEKSRLLSDRFSAERPKGSFSTLEIQRTEQGDSAMYLCATPPSGDGAPLHFGNGTRLTVT.

In its sample, this clonotype was seen a few times. This chain uses TRBV7-6 with TRBJ1-3; D might be TRBD1 (6 bases). V dropped 8 bases and J dropped 4 bases, with 12 bases sitting between them. CDR1 is SGHVS and CDR2 is FNYEAQ in the germline V gene. CDR3 length: 13 amino acids. The CDR3 is CASQRGGGNTIYF. The CDR3 coding sequence is TGTGCCAGCCAGAGAGGGGGGGGAAACACCATATATTTT.

This chain joins TRBV6-5 and TRBJ1-2; 9 positions match TRBD1. V gave up 0 bases and J gave up 9 bases; unmatched junction bases: 2. Germline V lookup: CDR1 MNHEY, CDR2 SVGAGI. The CDR3 consists of 13 residues. For the CDR3, the DNA is TGTGCCAGCAGTTACTCGACAGGGGGACGCTACACCTTC. Translation gives CASSYSTGGRYTF.

This clonotype was found a few times. The gene calls are TRBV7-9 and TRBJ2-7, with unresolved D. Per the germline V gene, CDR1 is SEHNR and CDR2 is FQNEAQ (reference sequence). This CDR3 spans 15 amino acids. V was shortened by 1 base and J by 3 bases, with 13 bases between the two germline ends. Written as DNA, the CDR3 is TGTGCCAGCAGCTTAGGGCCACTCTTCCTCTACGAGCAGTACTTC. This encodes CASSLGPLFLYEQYF. The full variable domain, with the rest looked up from reference TRBV7-9 and TRBJ2-7, is DTGVSQNPRHKITKRGQNVTFRCDPISEHNRLYWYRQTLGQGPEFLTYFQNEAQLEKSRLLSDRFSAERPKGSFSTLEIQRTEQGDSAMYLCASSLGPLFLYEQYFGPGTRLTVT.

The chain has TRBV7-9 and TRBJ2-7, with D perhaps assigned TRBD1 or TRBD2 (5 bases each). The ends were cut back, 6 bases at V and 0 bases at J, with 12 bases in the middle. The germline gives CDR1 SEHNR, CDR2 FQNEAQ (reference sequence). This CDR3 has 14 amino acids. In DNA, the CDR3 is TGTGCCAGCAGTGGGACCGATAGCTCCTACGAGCAGTACTTC. It yields the protein CASSGTDSSYEQYF.

CDR3 residues: CASSLFIAGGPGETQYF. Here the CDR3 DNA reads TGTGCCAGCTCCCTTTTCATAGCGGGAGGGCCGGGAGAGACCCAGTACTTC. The chain recombines TRBV12-3 or TRBV12-4 with TRBJ2-5; 11 bases fit TRBD2. The V segment lost 8 bases and the J segment 4 bases; nucleotides outside the gene matches: 15. The CDR3 has 17 amino acids.

The chain employs TRBV12-3 or TRBV12-4 and TRBJ2-7, with 9 bases lining up with TRBD2. After removal of 1 base from V and 7 bases from J, the junction contained 8 bases not matched to a gene. This CDR3 is 15 amino acids long. The CDR3 region has the DNA TGTGCCAGCAGTTTAGAGGTAGCGGGAGAAGGTGAGCAGTACTTC. It specifies CASSLEVAGEGEQYF.

The rearrangement links TRBV7-9 to TRBJ2-1; 12 bases are shared with TRBD2. The CDR3 loop spans 15 amino acids. The ends lost 11 bases at V and 10 bases at J; junction bases unmatched: 15. Germline assignment: CDR1 SEHNR and CDR2 FQNEAQ (reference sequence). The CDR3 coding sequence is TGTGCCGTCAAAGGTATGACTAGCGGGAGATACGAGCAGTTCTTC. Its protein product is CAVKGMTSGRYEQFF.